This is a list of T cell receptor beta chains from one sample in a study of blood T cell repertoires in COVID-19. Profiled with immunoSEQ multiplex PCR; TCRdb holds only in-frame clones, not every one. Among some 300,000 clones listed, 89% were seen once. Material: PBMCs or T cells enriched from blood (not recorded which). Receptor source: a woman in her 40s who had recovered from COVID-19. Both conserved end residues are part of each CDR3. The D gene is left open where the match is weak. Size tells how often a clone was seen (once, few, many) or the class of an expanded clone, and some rows leave it out.

j_call: TRBJ2-3
v_call: TRBV5-4
clone_size: .
d_call: TRBD2
cdr3_nt: TGTGCCAGCAGCCCGGGACTAGCGGGGGGCAAGAGAAGCACAGATACGCAGTATTTT
cdr3_aa: CASSPGLAGGKRSTDTQYF

j_call: TRBJ1-1
v_call: TRBV18
clone_size: .
d_call: TRBD1
cdr3_nt: TGTGCCAGCTCCCCGACAGGGATGAACACTGAAGCTTTCTTT
cdr3_aa: CASSPTGMNTEAFF

j_call: TRBJ1-3
v_call: TRBV9
clone_size: .
d_call: .
cdr3_nt: TGTGCCAGCAGCAACAGAAACGCTGGAAACACCATATATTTT
cdr3_aa: CASSNRNAGNTIYF

j_call: TRBJ1-2
v_call: TRBV6-1
clone_size: .
d_call: TRBD1
cdr3_nt: TGTGCCAGCAGGGCACAGGGGATCGATGGCTACACCTTC
cdr3_aa: CASRAQGIDGYTF

j_call: TRBJ2-1
v_call: TRBV6-2/TRBV6-3
clone_size: .
d_call: TRBD1
cdr3_nt: TGTGCCAGCAGTTACGAAGGGGGCTGGGGCAATGAGCAGTTCTTC
cdr3_aa: CASSYEGGWGNEQFF

j_call: TRBJ2-5
v_call: TRBV24-1
clone_size: .
d_call: TRBD1
cdr3_nt: TGTGCCACCAGTGATCGGCAGGGGGCTATCGGGACCCAGTACTTC
cdr3_aa: CATSDRQGAIGTQYF

j_call: TRBJ1-4
v_call: TRBV29-1
clone_size: .
d_call: .
cdr3_nt: TGCAGCGTTGAAGATCAGACAGCTACTAATGAAAAACTGTTTTTT
cdr3_aa: CSVEDQTATNEKLFF

j_call: TRBJ1-2
v_call: TRBV5-1
clone_size: .
d_call: TRBD1
cdr3_nt: TGCGCCAGCAGCTTGGACAGGGGGCAAGTTGGCTACACCTTC
cdr3_aa: CASSLDRGQVGYTF

j_call: TRBJ1-3
v_call: TRBV30
clone_size: once
d_call: .
cdr3_nt: TGTGCCTGGAGTGTACCAGGAGGAAACACCATATATTTT
cdr3_aa: CAWSVPGGNTIYF

j_call: TRBJ2-3
v_call: TRBV15
clone_size: .
d_call: TRBD2
cdr3_nt: TGTGCCACCAGGATCTCGGGACTAGCGGGAGAATGGACAGATACGCAGTATTTT
cdr3_aa: CATRISGLAGEWTDTQYF

j_call: TRBJ2-3
v_call: TRBV7-2
clone_size: once
d_call: .
cdr3_nt: TGTGCCAGCAGCACCGGTCGCTTTCTTCATCAGTATTTT
cdr3_aa: CASSTGRFLHQYF

j_call: TRBJ2-3
v_call: TRBV6-1
clone_size: .
d_call: .
cdr3_nt: TGTGCCAGCAGTGAAGACGCGCCCAGCACAGATACGCAGTATTTT
cdr3_aa: CASSEDAPSTDTQYF

j_call: TRBJ2-7
v_call: TRBV3-1/TRBV3-2
clone_size: .
d_call: TRBD2
cdr3_nt: TGTGCCAGCAGCCAGGGGACTAGCGGGGGGCGCGAGCAGTACTTC
cdr3_aa: CASSQGTSGGREQYF

j_call: TRBJ1-3
v_call: TRBV29-1
clone_size: .
d_call: .
cdr3_nt: TGCAGCGTTGAATACTCCTCTGGAAACACCATATATTTT
cdr3_aa: CSVEYSSGNTIYF

j_call: TRBJ2-7
v_call: TRBV7-3
clone_size: .
d_call: .
cdr3_nt: TGTGCCAGCAGCTTATCCCCCAGTGGCCCCTACGAGCAGTACTTC
cdr3_aa: CASSLSPSGPYEQYF

j_call: TRBJ2-7
v_call: TRBV28
clone_size: .
d_call: TRBD2
cdr3_nt: TGTGCCAGCAGCTCCCTAGGTAGCGGGGGGACACCTATCTACGAGCAGTACTTC
cdr3_aa: CASSSLGSGGTPIYEQYF

j_call: TRBJ2-5
v_call: TRBV9
clone_size: once
d_call: .
cdr3_nt: TGTGCCAGCAGCGCCCCCCCACGCCTACAGGGACTACTCCAAGAGACCCAGTACTTC
cdr3_aa: CASSAPPRLQGLLQETQYF

j_call: TRBJ2-5
v_call: TRBV2
clone_size: .
d_call: TRBD2
cdr3_nt: TGTGCCAGCAGTCAAAAGGGCGGGAGGGAAGAGACCCAGTACTTC
cdr3_aa: CASSQKGGREETQYF

j_call: TRBJ2-1
v_call: TRBV5-1
clone_size: .
d_call: .
cdr3_nt: TGCGCCAGCAGCTTGCGGGAGCCCTCCTACAATGAGCAGTTCTTC
cdr3_aa: CASSLREPSYNEQFF

j_call: TRBJ2-7
v_call: TRBV7-2
clone_size: .
d_call: TRBD2
cdr3_nt: TGTGCCAGCAGCTTAAGAGCGGGGGGCCACGAGCAGTACTTC
cdr3_aa: CASSLRAGGHEQYF

j_call: TRBJ1-1
v_call: TRBV15
clone_size: .
d_call: .
cdr3_nt: TGTGCCACCAGCAGACCCAGACCCGCCCCGGGCACTGAAGCTTTCTTT
cdr3_aa: CATSRPRPAPGTEAFF

j_call: TRBJ1-1
v_call: TRBV3-1/TRBV3-2
clone_size: .
d_call: .
cdr3_nt: TGTGCCAGCAGCCAAGATTTGGTTCCGGGAAACAAAGCTTTCTTT
cdr3_aa: CASSQDLVPGNKAFF

j_call: TRBJ1-2
v_call: TRBV6-5
clone_size: once
d_call: TRBD1
cdr3_nt: TGTGCCAGCAGCCCAGGGGGCGGCTATGGCTACACCTTC
cdr3_aa: CASSPGGGYGYTF

j_call: TRBJ2-7
v_call: TRBV15
clone_size: .
d_call: .
cdr3_nt: TGTGCCACCAGCAGAGATGGAGGACTAGGGGGGAGGGAGCAGTACTTC
cdr3_aa: CATSRDGGLGGREQYF

j_call: TRBJ2-3
v_call: TRBV28
clone_size: .
d_call: TRBD2
cdr3_nt: TGTGCCAGCAGACTATCCGGGGGGACGGATACGCAGTATTTT
cdr3_aa: CASRLSGGTDTQYF

j_call: TRBJ2-3
v_call: TRBV5-1
clone_size: .
d_call: TRBD2
cdr3_nt: TGCGCCAGCAGCTTCCAACGAAGGGAGGGAAAAGATACGCAGTATTTT
cdr3_aa: CASSFQRREGKDTQYF

j_call: TRBJ1-1
v_call: TRBV7-3
clone_size: .
d_call: TRBD1
cdr3_nt: TGTGCCAGCAGCCGGGACAGGGTAAACACTGAAGCTTTCTTT
cdr3_aa: CASSRDRVNTEAFF

j_call: TRBJ1-1
v_call: TRBV19
clone_size: .
d_call: .
cdr3_nt: TGTGCCAGTAGTATATCCGGGGGTCCGATGAACACTGAAGCTTTCTTT
cdr3_aa: CASSISGGPMNTEAFF

j_call: TRBJ2-1
v_call: TRBV7-9
clone_size: .
d_call: TRBD2
cdr3_nt: TGTGCCAGCAGCTACCCTCGACTAGCGGGAGTTTCGTACAATGAGCAGTTCTTC
cdr3_aa: CASSYPRLAGVSYNEQFF

j_call: TRBJ2-1
v_call: TRBV27
clone_size: .
d_call: TRBD2
cdr3_nt: TGTGCCAGCAGTTGGGGACTAGCGGGAGCCCGCTCCTACAATGAGCAGTTCTTC
cdr3_aa: CASSWGLAGARSYNEQFF

j_call: TRBJ2-2
v_call: TRBV4-3
clone_size: few
d_call: TRBD2
cdr3_nt: TGCGCCAGCAGCCAAGGCCGCGGGGGATGGGACACCGGGGAGCTGTTTTTT
cdr3_aa: CASSQGRGGWDTGELFF

j_call: TRBJ2-5
v_call: TRBV11-2
clone_size: .
d_call: TRBD1
cdr3_nt: TGTGCCAGCAGCCGGGGACAGGTCCCTTTACAAGAGACCCAGTACTTC
cdr3_aa: CASSRGQVPLQETQYF

j_call: TRBJ1-2
v_call: TRBV29-1
clone_size: once
d_call: .
cdr3_nt: TGCAGCGCCCCGGACTGGATCTATGGCTACACCTTC
cdr3_aa: CSAPDWIYGYTF

j_call: TRBJ2-7
v_call: TRBV7-2
clone_size: .
d_call: TRBD2
cdr3_nt: TGTGCCAACAAGCCGGGACTAGCGGGAGTGGACACCTACGAGCAGTACTTC
cdr3_aa: CANKPGLAGVDTYEQYF

j_call: TRBJ1-4
v_call: TRBV19
clone_size: .
d_call: .
cdr3_nt: TGTGCCAGTAGCGAGGAGGGGCAAGTCTATGAAAAACTGTTTTTT
cdr3_aa: CASSEEGQVYEKLFF

j_call: TRBJ2-7
v_call: TRBV30
clone_size: .
d_call: .
cdr3_nt: TGTGCCTGGAGTACCAACCGGGGCGGGATAAAGGAGCAGTACTTC
cdr3_aa: CAWSTNRGGIKEQYF

j_call: TRBJ1-6
v_call: TRBV5-6
clone_size: .
d_call: .
cdr3_nt: TGTGCCAGCAGCACATACCGGGTTCCCCTCCACTTT
cdr3_aa: CASSTYRVPLHF